The T cell receptor beta chain described here comes from a study of cytomegalovirus exposure and HLA in healthy donors. The V gene's germline CDR1 is KGHSH and CDR2 LQKENI. The CDR3 is made up of 16 amino acids. V shed 3 bases and J 0 bases; nucleotides not matched to a gene: 5. Only in-frame clones appear in the TCRdb table, and some are missing; sequencing was by immunoSEQ multiplex PCR. The table lists approximately 160,000 clones, approximately 86% of them singletons, with about 2.2% in the top ten. To note about this clone: The antigen is not known.

The donors were in the approximately 120-subject validation cohort; that cohort was separate from the roughly 700-subject first cohort. The study, taken as a whole, reports: The classifier reportedly diagnosed cytomegalovirus status with high specificity and sensitivity. Associated with cytomegalovirus, according to the listing, were 150 to 200 TCR beta chains.

This sequence was found in a woman aged 18 to 35 in good health and CMV-seronegative. Input material: PBMCs. The genes are TRBV18 and TRBJ1-5; 7 bases are shared with TRBD1. CDR3 sequence: CASSPSEGASNQPQHF. The DNA of the CDR3 is TGTGCCAGCTCACCTTCGGAGGGGGCTAGCAATCAGCCCCAGCATTTT. Filled out from reference TRBV18 and TRBJ1-5, the complete variable domain reads NAGVMQNPRHLVRRRGQEARLRCSPMKGHSHVYWYRQLPEEGLKFMVYLQKENIIDESGMPKERFSAEFPKEGPSILRIQQVVRGDSAAYFCASSPSEGASNQPQHFGDGTRLSIL.